A single sample is the source of the 25 T cell receptor beta chains below, sequenced in a study of long-term antiretroviral therapy in people with HIV. Version v3.0 of the immunoSEQ assay was performed at survey level. Sequenced by immunoSEQ multiplex PCR; TCRdb stores in-frame clones only, minus some. The repertoire holds over 20,000 clones, with around 83% as singletons. The sample consisted of unsorted PBMCs, taken 0.1 years before starting antiretroviral therapy. The receptors here all came from a man aged 18 to 30 with HIV.

This rearrangement joins TRBV7-6 to TRBJ2-3, with no clear D. V lost 0 bases and J lost 0, with 4 bases in between. The CDR3 runs to 14 residues. The germline CDR1 and CDR2 sequences are SGHVS and FNYEAQ. This chain's CDR3 is CASSLAVSTDTQYF. The DNA for the CDR3 is TGTGCCAGCAGCTTAGCGGTGAGCACAGATACGCAGTATTTT.

The CDR3 DNA reads TGTGCCATCACTAAAGACAGGGCGGGTACTGAAGCTTTCTTT. This gives the protein CAITKDRAGTEAFF. The genes are TRBV10-3 and TRBJ1-1, with 7 bases fitting TRBD1. Trimming at V came to 7 bases and at J to 5 bases, leaving 10 bases not matched to a gene. Per the germline V gene, CDR1 is ENHRY and CDR2 is SYGVKD. The length of the CDR3 is 14 residues.

The chain joins TRBV5-1 to TRBJ2-7, with TRBD2 as a possible D gene (6 bases). V dropped 0 bases and J dropped 4 bases, with 17 bases sitting between them. The CDR3 has 16 amino acids. Germline V gene sequence: CDR1 SGHRS, CDR2 YFSETQ. The CDR3 coding sequence is TGCGCCAGCAGCTTGGGGCCGGGGACTCTAACTTACGAGCAGTACTTC. It is translated as CASSLGPGTLTYEQYF.

This clone was seen a single time. The genes are TRBV10-3 and TRBJ2-6; no reliable D call. Germline V gene sequence: CDR1 ENHRY, CDR2 SYGVKD. The CDR3 runs 13 residues. V lost 6 bases to trimming and J lost 2 bases, with 5 bases between them. The CDR3 is CAIREPGANVLTF. In nucleotides, the CDR3 is TGTGCCATCAGGGAACCTGGGGCCAACGTCCTGACTTTC.

This clone was counted once. This rearrangement joins TRBV11-3 to TRBJ2-3; a possible D gene is TRBD2 (6 bases). This CDR3 contains 14 residues. CDR1 is SGHNT and CDR2 is YENEEA in the germline V gene. Trimming removed 5 bases at V and 6 bases at J, with 15 bases between. The CDR3 here is CASSPGREEDTQYF. DNA for the CDR3: TGTGCCAGCAGCCCGGGCAGGGAGGAGGATACGCAGTATTTT.

This chain connects TRBV30 to TRBJ2-7, with D perhaps TRBD2 (6 bases). Germline V gene lookup returns CDR1 GTSNPN and CDR2 SVGIG (reference sequence). Trimming left V 3 bases short and J 5 bases short, with 20 bases between. CDR3 length: 15 amino acids. CDR3 amino acids: CAWSEGGPSTDEQYF. CDR3 bases: TGTGCCTGGAGCGAGGGAGGTCCATCCACGGACGAGCAGTACTTC.

The chain has TRBV28 and TRBJ2-7; D might be TRBD1 (5 bases). The germline CDR1 and CDR2 sequences are MDHEN and SYDVKM. The ends were cut back, 10 bases at V and 1 base at J, with 11 bases in the middle. The CDR3 has 12 residues. The CDR3 DNA sequence: TGTGCCACATACAGGAATTCCTACGAGCAGTACTTC. This codes for CATYRNSYEQYF.

The chain couples TRBV28 to TRBJ1-3; 11 bases map to TRBD1. V lost 3 bases, J lost 0 bases, and 16 bases stayed unmatched. The CDR3 length is 21 residues. CDR1 and CDR2 (germline): MDHEN, SYDVKM. CDR3 region: CASSFSPGTGGNLISGNTIYF. The CDR3 DNA follows: TGTGCCAGCAGTTTTTCTCCCGGGACAGGGGGGAACCTTATCTCTGGAAACACCATATATTTT.

This clone appeared once. Other DNA sequences of this sample code for an identical CDR3. V is TRBV28 and J is TRBJ1-4, with D unclear. Trimming shortened V by 6 bases and J by 2 bases, and 10 bases separated the two germline ends. The CDR3 runs 14 residues. Germline CDR1 reads MDHEN; CDR2 reads SYDVKM. The CDR3 is CASSPASTNEKLFF. Here the CDR3 DNA reads TGTGCCAGCAGCCCTGCCTCGACTAATGAAAAACTGTTTTTT. Full variable domain (outside the CDR3, taken from reference TRBV28 and TRBJ1-4): DVKVTQSSRYLVKRTGEKVFLECVQDMDHENMFWYRQDPGLGLRLIYFSYDVKMKEKGDIPEGYSVSREKKERFSLILESASTNQTSMYLCASSPASTNEKLFFGSGTQLSVL.

V usage is TRBV30 and J usage is TRBJ1-1; a weak D match, TRBD1 (6 bases). The CDR3 loop spans 10 amino acids. CDR1 GTSNPN and CDR2 SVGIG come from the germline V gene (reference sequence). V lost 4 bases, J lost 11 bases, and 11 bases lay in between. The CDR3, as DNA: TGTGCCTGGATGGGGGGCAGGGCTTTCTTT. This gives the protein CAWMGGRAFF.

The chain joins TRBV21-1 to TRBJ2-1; the DNA was not compared with TRBD1, the D call given in the table. TRBV21-1 is a pseudogene. This CDR3 is 16 amino acids long. CDR3 DNA sequence: TGTGCCAGCAGCATAACAGGGGCGGGCCCCTACAATGAGCAGTTCTTC. Translating it yields CASSITGAGPYNEQFF.

The CDR3 nucleotides read TGTGCCAGTAGAGACAGGGGTTTCAATCAGCCCCAGCATTTT. It is translated as CASRDRGFNQPQHF. This rearrangement joins TRBV19 to TRBJ1-5; 8 bases are shared with TRBD1. This CDR3 comprises 14 residues. V lost 6 bases, J lost 3 bases, and 4 bases stayed unmatched. The V gene's germline CDR1 is LNHDA and CDR2 SQIVND (reference sequence).

The V and J genes are TRBV2 and TRBJ2-7; TRBD2 might be the D (6 bases). V lost 3 bases and J lost 3, with 12 bases in between. CDR3 size: 14 residues. Germline assignment: CDR1 SNHLY and CDR2 FYNNEI. This CDR3 is CASSEQGLRYEQYF. CDR3 DNA: TGTGCCAGCAGTGAGCAGGGACTTCGCTACGAGCAGTACTTC.

The chain links TRBV10-3 to TRBJ2-3; 9 bases align to TRBD2. J gave up 2 bases and V 7 bases, and 4 bases lay outside the gene matches. In germline, CDR1 is ENHRY, CDR2 SYGVKD. This CDR3 contains 14 residues. In nucleotides, the CDR3 is TGTGCCATCACTAGCGGGGAGTACACAGATACGCAGTATTTT. Translating gives CAITSGEYTDTQYF.

This clone occurred once. This sequence joins TRBV7-3 and TRBJ2-1; D gene ambiguous. The V end lost 0 bases, the J end lost 6 bases, and 12 bases lay between the germline ends. The V gene's germline CDR1 is SGHTA and CDR2 FQGTGA. CDR3 length: 15 amino acids. This CDR3 is CASSLTGSPGNEQFF. CDR3 bases: TGTGCCAGCAGCTTAACCGGGTCCCCAGGCAATGAGCAGTTCTTC. Variable domain in full (rest from reference TRBV7-3 and TRBJ2-1): GAGVSQTPSNKVTEKGKYVELRCDPISGHTALYWYRQSLGQGPEFLIYFQGTGAADDSGLPNDRFFAVRPEGSVSTLKIQRTERGDSAVYLCASSLTGSPGNEQFFGPGTRLTVL.

The chain carries TRBV2 and TRBJ2-1; D call uncertain. This CDR3 has 13 amino acids. V shed 2 bases and J shed 15 bases, with 17 bases lying between them. Germline loops: CDR1 SNHLY, CDR2 FYNNEI. CDR3 DNA: TGTGCCAGCAGTGAATCGACCACCGATAAGACGTTCTTC. Its translation: CASSESTTDKTFF.

The chain recombines TRBV7-2 with TRBJ2-7; TRBD2 is a possible D gene (6 bases). Deletions cut 6 bases from V and 0 bases from J, with 12 bases between. This CDR3 contains 14 residues. CDR1 SGHTA and CDR2 FQGNSA come from the germline V gene. The chain's CDR3 is CASRRDASSYEQYF. The CDR3 DNA is TGTGCCAGCAGGCGGGACGCGAGCTCCTACGAGCAGTACTTC.

This sequence joins TRBV4-2 and TRBJ1-3; the D gene is possibly TRBD1 (6 bases). Trimming left V 2 bases short and J 0 bases short, with 14 bases between. Germline V lookup: CDR1 LGHNA, CDR2 YNFKEQ. This CDR3 has 17 amino acids. CDR3 sequence reads: CASSQPGAGASGNTIYF. In nucleotides, the CDR3 is TGTGCCAGCAGCCAACCGGGGGCTGGGGCCTCTGGAAACACCATATATTTT.

The V and J genes are TRBV6-5 and TRBJ2-5, with D possibly TRBD2 on 5 matching bases. V dropped 6 bases and J dropped 3 bases, with 11 bases sitting between them. Germline lookup yields CDR1 MNHEY and CDR2 SVGAGI. The CDR3 spans 13 residues. The CDR3 region is CASSAGYKETQYF. CDR3 in DNA: TGTGCCAGCAGCGCGGGCTATAAAGAGACCCAGTACTTC.

V gene TRBV7-9 combines with J gene TRBJ1-4; 8 bases are a match to TRBD1. This CDR3 comprises 15 residues. Germline values: CDR1 SEHNR, CDR2 FQNEAQ (reference sequence). V gave up 1 base and J gave up 5 bases; unmatched junction bases: 3. CDR3 sequence: CASSLGDRNNEKLFF. CDR3 in DNA: TGTGCCAGCAGCTTAGGGGACAGGAACAATGAAAAACTGTTTTTT.

J is TRBJ2-3 and V is TRBV18; D gene ambiguous. This CDR3 is built from 15 residues. Per germline, CDR1 KGHSH and CDR2 LQKENI. Trimming stripped 2 bases from V and 0 bases from J, with 9 bases between. The CDR3 DNA sequence: TGTGCCAGCTCACCAACCGGTTCTAGCACAGATACGCAGTATTTT. Translated: CASSPTGSSTDTQYF.

This chain connects TRBV6-4 to TRBJ2-3, with D possibly being TRBD2 (5 bases). This CDR3 comprises 14 residues. V was clipped by 3 bases and J by 3 bases, with 10 bases between them. The germline gives CDR1 MRHNA, CDR2 SNTAGT. Here the CDR3 reads CASSENSGTDTQYF. In DNA, the CDR3 is TGTGCCAGCAGTGAAAATTCGGGGACAGATACGCAGTATTTT.

The V gene is TRBV5-1, the J gene TRBJ1-1, with TRBD1 as a possible D gene (5 bases). The CDR3 contains 14 residues. Germline V gives CDR1 SGHRS, CDR2 YFSETQ. V dropped 0 bases and J dropped 5 bases, with 11 bases sitting between them. The CDR3, as DNA: TGCGCCAGCAGCTTGGACGCGCGGGGGACTGAAGCTTTCTTT. Protein: CASSLDARGTEAFF.

The rearrangement uses TRBV15 and TRBJ1-4, with D unclear. CDR1 is LNHNV and CDR2 is YYDKDF in the germline V gene (reference sequence). V was pared by 0 bases and J by 3 bases, with 11 bases between. The CDR3 runs 16 residues. The CDR3: CATSREPGSANEKLFF. In DNA form, the CDR3 reads TGTGCCACCAGCAGAGAGCCGGGGTCGGCTAATGAAAAACTGTTTTTT.

Comments on this clone: At one boundary the junction diverges from the germline segment, which might be a read error. The chain recombines TRBV7-9 with TRBJ2-1, with 9 nucleotides matching TRBD2. The CDR3 totals 14 residues. The V gene's germline CDR1 is SEHNR and CDR2 FQNEAQ (reference sequence). The CDR3 bases are TGTGCCAGCAGCCTAGCGGGACTGCACAATGAGCAGTTCTTC. The encoded protein is CASSLAGLHNEQFF.